These 32 T cell receptor beta chains were all obtained from the same sample, sequenced in a study of blood T cell repertoires in COVID-19. Assay used: immunoSEQ multiplex PCR; TCRdb lists only in-frame clones, some missing. The repertoire has just over 250,000 clones, about 86% of them found once; the top ten carry around 4.1%. Material: PBMCs or T cells enriched from blood (not recorded which). These TCRs come from a man aged 25 to 40 with acute COVID-19.

The V and J genes are TRBV14 and TRBJ1-3; D remains ambiguous. The CDR3 spans 15 residues. Germline assignment: CDR1 SGHDN and CDR2 FVKESK. Trimming cost V 4 bases and J 4 bases, with 14 bases left between them. This CDR3 reads CASSRERTRGNTIYF. The CDR3 nucleotides read TGTGCCAGCAGCCGTGAGAGAACTCGGGGAAACACCATATATTTT.

The V and J genes are TRBV12-3 or TRBV12-4 and TRBJ1-5; a weak D match, TRBD1 (6 bases). V dropped 4 bases and J dropped 4 bases, with 8 bases sitting between them. This CDR3 region has 13 residues. The CDR3 sequence: CASSYRDNQPQHF. The CDR3 bases are TGTGCCAGCAGTTACAGGGATAATCAGCCCCAGCATTTT.

The rearrangement joins TRBV12-3 or TRBV12-4 to TRBJ2-4; D may be TRBD2 (6 bases). V dropped 5 bases and J dropped 5 bases, with 10 bases sitting between them. The CDR3 spans 13 residues. The CDR3 region is CASSTREQNIQYF. The CDR3 nucleotides read TGTGCCAGCAGTACTCGGGAGCAAAACATTCAGTACTTC.

This clone was recorded once. This rearrangement joins TRBV7-3 to TRBJ1-1; the match to TRBD1 covers 8 bases. The CDR3 consists of 18 residues. Trimming removed 5 bases from V and 1 base from J; junction bases left unmatched: 15. Germline V gene sequence: CDR1 SGHTA, CDR2 FQGTGA. Written as DNA, the CDR3 is TGTGCCAGCAGCCCCTCGTCCCGGGACAGGAGACCGAACACTGAAGCTTTCTTT. This gives the protein CASSPSSRDRRPNTEAFF.

This clone was detected only once. This chain joins TRBV27 and TRBJ2-2; 8 nucleotides match TRBD1. V lost 5 bases, J lost 7 bases, and 15 bases stayed unmatched. The CDR3 is 17 residues long. Germline values: CDR1 MNHEY, CDR2 SMNVEV (reference sequence). CDR3 DNA sequence: TGTGCCAGCAGTCCAACGACGGGACAGGCCAAGGTCGGGGAGCTGTTTTTT. This encodes CASSPTTGQAKVGELFF.

This chain links TRBV19 with TRBJ1-5; no clear D. Germline V lookup: CDR1 LNHDA, CDR2 SQIVND (reference sequence). The CDR3 has 16 amino acids. V was shortened by 4 bases and J by 7 bases, with 20 bases between the two germline ends. CDR3 amino acids: CASSSSWVTQVQPQHF. CDR3 nucleotides: TGTGCCAGTAGTAGTTCTTGGGTGACGCAGGTACAGCCCCAGCATTTT.

The genes are TRBV19 and TRBJ2-6; D remains ambiguous. Germline loops: CDR1 LNHDA, CDR2 SQIVND (reference sequence). Deletions cut 5 bases from V and 4 bases from J, with 12 bases between. This CDR3 has 15 residues. The CDR3 nucleotides read TGTGCCAGTAGTCGCGCGCCCGTAGGGGCCAACGTCCTGACTTTC. Residues: CASSRAPVGANVLTF.

The chain has TRBV6-6 and TRBJ2-1; 11 bases match TRBD2. The CDR3 is made up of 17 amino acids. Germline CDR1 reads MNHNY; CDR2 reads SVGAGI (reference sequence). The V segment lost 5 bases and the J segment 4 bases; nucleotides outside the gene matches: 10. The CDR3 loop reads CASSRPTSGGIYNEQFF. DNA of the CDR3: TGTGCCAGCAGTCGACCCACTAGCGGGGGAATTTACAATGAGCAGTTCTTC.

The V call is TRBV25-1, the J call TRBJ1-1; the D gene is possibly TRBD1 (6 bases). Trimming pared 2 bases from V and 5 bases from J, leaving 12 bases between. Germline V gene sequence: CDR1 MGHDK, CDR2 SYGVNS. The CDR3 is made up of 14 amino acids. CDR3 amino acids: CASSEPGGGTEAFF. The CDR3 DNA reads TGTGCCAGCAGTGAACCGGGAGGGGGGACTGAAGCTTTCTTT.

The chain has TRBV7-9 and TRBJ2-1; possible D gene TRBD2, 6 bases. Germline loops: CDR1 SEHNR, CDR2 FQNEAQ (reference sequence). V was shortened by 11 bases and J by 5 bases, with 19 bases between the two germline ends. CDR3 length: 14 amino acids. The CDR3 reads CAGGSGGINNEQFF. CDR3 coding DNA: TGTGCCGGGGGATCGGGCGGGATAAACAATGAGCAGTTCTTC.

The rearrangement joins TRBV4-2 to TRBJ2-1, with D possibly matching TRBD2 (6 bases). The CDR3 sequence is 15 residues long. V shed 4 bases and J shed 4 bases, with 14 bases lying between them. The germline CDR1 and CDR2 sequences are LGHNA and YNFKEQ. This CDR3 reads CASSPGTGEYNEQFF. DNA for the CDR3: TGTGCCAGCAGCCCAGGGACTGGAGAATACAATGAGCAGTTCTTC.

The chain employs TRBV6-5 and TRBJ1-5; possibly TRBD1 for D (6 bases). The V end lost 7 bases, the J end lost 0 bases, and 10 bases lay between the germline ends. From germline, CDR1 is MNHEY and CDR2 SVGAGI. The CDR3 runs to 14 residues. The chain's CDR3 is CASNQGHSNQPQHF. CDR3 DNA: TGTGCCAGCAATCAGGGGCATAGCAATCAGCCCCAGCATTTT.

The chain links TRBV11-3 to TRBJ2-1; 8 nucleotides align to TRBD2. CDR3 length: 16 amino acids. With 1 base clipped from V and 5 bases from J, the junction kept 7 bases outside the gene matches. The V gene's germline CDR1 is SGHNT and CDR2 YENEEA. CDR3 DNA sequence: TGTGCCAGCAGCTTAGCCCTGACTAGCGCCGACAATGAGCAGTTCTTC. Its translation: CASSLALTSADNEQFF.

This chain links TRBV11-2 with TRBJ2-3; TRBD1 matches 10 bases. Germline assignment: CDR1 SGHAT and CDR2 FQNNGV. This CDR3 comprises 14 residues. Trimming took 6 bases from V and 5 from J; bases not matched to a gene: 5. DNA of the CDR3: TGTGCCAGCAGTCACTGGACAGGGGGAGATACGCAGTATTTT. Translation gives CASSHWTGGDTQYF.

The genes are TRBV29-1 and TRBJ1-1; 9 bases fit TRBD1. The CDR3 has 12 amino acids. The trim removed 7 bases at V and 8 bases at J, leaving 8 bases unmatched. The V gene's germline CDR1 is SQVTM and CDR2 ANQGSEA. This CDR3 is CSGDRGISEAFF. CDR3 DNA: TGCAGCGGTGACAGGGGGATTTCGGAAGCTTTCTTT.

The chain couples TRBV5-8 to TRBJ2-1; a possible D gene is TRBD1 (6 bases). This CDR3 is built from 13 residues. With 6 bases removed from V and 5 bases from J, the gap between germline ends came to 12 bases. In germline, CDR1 is SGHTS, CDR2 YDEGEE. CDR3 sequence (DNA): TGTGCCAGCATCAGGGGCAGTCACAATGAGCAGTTCTTC. Translation: CASIRGSHNEQFF.

This clone showed up just a few times. The chain has TRBV5-4 and TRBJ1-6; D might be TRBD1 (5 bases). The CDR3 extends over 16 amino acids. Germline CDR1 and CDR2: SGHNT and YYREEE (reference sequence). Trimming removed 0 bases at V and 4 bases at J, with 11 bases between. CDR3 in amino acids: CASSLVGALYNSPLHF. Written as DNA, the CDR3 is TGTGCCAGCAGCTTGGTAGGGGCGCTGTATAATTCACCCCTCCACTTT.

The chain carries TRBV5-1 and TRBJ1-2, with D uncertain. The CDR3 spans 13 residues. V was clipped by 0 bases and J by 3 bases, with 6 bases between them. Per germline, CDR1 SGHRS and CDR2 YFSETQ. The CDR3 sequence: CASSLDGDYGYTF. Written as DNA, the CDR3 is TGCGCCAGCAGCTTGGACGGTGACTATGGCTACACCTTC.

This clone was picked up a small number of times. The V and J genes are TRBV27 and TRBJ2-1; 13 bases fit TRBD2. Germline V lookup: CDR1 MNHEY, CDR2 SMNVEV (reference sequence). With V trimmed by 4 bases and J by 6 bases, 3 bases remained unmatched. This CDR3 is 15 amino acids long. CDR3 residues: CASSSGLAGANEQFF. The CDR3 DNA sequence: TGTGCCAGCAGTTCTGGACTAGCGGGGGCCAATGAGCAGTTCTTC.

V is TRBV11-3 and J is TRBJ1-1; maybe TRBD1 (6 bases). V was clipped by 1 base and J by 1 base, with 7 bases between them. Looked up from germline, CDR1 is SGHNT and CDR2 is YENEEA. CDR3 length: 14 amino acids. CDR3 bases: TGTGCCAGCAGCTTAGTACAGGGGAACACTGAAGCTTTCTTT. Its translation is CASSLVQGNTEAFF.

The rearrangement joins TRBV11-3 to TRBJ2-3; D gene uncertain. Trimming pared 5 bases from V and 2 bases from J, leaving 17 bases between. The CDR3 is made up of 16 amino acids. The germline V gene has CDR1 SGHNT and CDR2 YENEEA. Here the CDR3 DNA reads TGTGCCAGCAGCACTCCACGGTTGGGCCTCACAGATACGCAGTATTTT. Translated: CASSTPRLGLTDTQYF. Drawing the rest from reference TRBV11-3 and TRBJ2-3, the complete variable domain is EAGVVQSPRYKIIEKKQPVAFWCNPISGHNTLYWYLQNLGQGPELLIRYENEEAVDDSQLPKDRFSAERLKGVDSTLKIQPAELGDSAVYLCASSTPRLGLTDTQYFGPGTRLTVL.

This clone was recorded only once. The chain uses TRBV11-2 and TRBJ2-7; D gene uncertain. The CDR3 extends over 13 amino acids. Trimming stripped 3 bases from V and 2 bases from J, with 8 bases between. Germline lookup yields CDR1 SGHAT and CDR2 FQNNGV. CDR3 bases: TGTGCCAGCAGCTTCAGGTCCGCCTACGAGCAGTACGTC. This sequence encodes CASSFRSAYEQYV.

This chain links TRBV11-3 with TRBJ2-1, with D possibly TRBD2 on 5 matching bases. This CDR3 has 13 amino acids. Trimming removed 3 bases at V and 8 bases at J, with 11 bases between. The germline V gene has CDR1 SGHNT and CDR2 YENEEA. The CDR3 protein is CASSLLAGYEQFF. The CDR3 bases are TGTGCCAGCAGCTTGCTAGCCGGGTATGAGCAGTTCTTC.

The V and J genes are TRBV19 and TRBJ1-3, with TRBD1 identical over 8 bases. The germline CDR1 and CDR2 sequences are LNHDA and SQIVND (reference sequence). The CDR3 spans 16 residues. V was clipped by 6 bases and J by 4 bases; unmatched bases: 11. The CDR3 here is CASSPWTGKTGNTIYF. CDR3 DNA sequence: TGTGCCAGTAGCCCCTGGACAGGGAAGACGGGAAACACCATATATTTT.

In its sample, this clone was seen a few times. This chain connects TRBV4-3 to TRBJ1-2; 9 positions agree with TRBD1. J gave up 4 bases and V 4 bases, and 7 bases lay outside the gene matches. The CDR3 spans 15 residues. Germline V gives CDR1 LGHNA, CDR2 YSLEER. The CDR3 loop is CASSLAGQGVYGYTF. CDR3 bases: TGCGCCAGCAGCCTAGCGGGACAGGGAGTCTATGGCTACACCTTC.

This clone was recorded a few times. The CDR3 loop is CASSRGAKGELFF. The DNA for the CDR3 is TGTGCCAGCAGCAGGGGGGCAAAGGGGGAGCTGTTTTTT. The rearrangement uses TRBV2 and TRBJ2-2; D might be TRBD1 (7 bases). V lost 6 bases, J lost 8 bases, and 13 bases lay in between. CDR1 is SNHLY and CDR2 is FYNNEI in the germline V gene. This CDR3 contains 13 residues.

The gene calls are TRBV27 and TRBJ1-1, with D perhaps TRBD1 (6 bases). CDR1 is MNHEY, CDR2 SMNVEV, per germline (reference sequence). This CDR3 spans 13 amino acids. V gave up 11 bases and J gave up 0 bases, with 13 bases separating them. For the CDR3, the DNA is TGTGCCTCCGCGACAGGCATGAACACTGAAGCTTTCTTT. This gives the protein CASATGMNTEAFF.

This clone was picked up a small number of times. The J gene is TRBJ2-1, the V gene TRBV7-2, with 8 bases that match TRBD1. The length of the CDR3 is 15 residues. V lost 5 bases, J lost 6 bases, and 9 bases stayed unmatched. Per the germline V gene, CDR1 is SGHTA and CDR2 is FQGNSA. CDR3 loop: CASSRTTGAFNEQFF. As DNA, the CDR3 is TGTGCCAGCAGCCGGACGACAGGGGCATTCAATGAGCAGTTCTTC.

The chain carries TRBV5-5 and TRBJ2-2; 7 nucleotides align to TRBD1. The CDR3 length is 15 residues. With 0 bases clipped from V and 6 bases from J, the junction kept 5 bases outside the gene matches. The V gene's germline CDR1 is SGHKS and CDR2 YYEKEE (reference sequence). CDR3 sequence reads: CASSLGVGGSGELFF. CDR3 nucleotides: TGTGCCAGCAGCTTGGGGGTAGGGGGCTCCGGGGAGCTGTTTTTT.

This chain joins TRBV14 and TRBJ2-3; 7 bases map to TRBD2. The CDR3 spans 16 residues. CDR1 SGHDN and CDR2 FVKESK come from the germline V gene. The ends lost 6 bases at V and 0 bases at J; junction bases unmatched: 9. The CDR3 DNA sequence: TGTGCCAGCAGTCGCCAGACTAGCTCTAGCACAGATACGCAGTATTTT. Its translation: CASSRQTSSSTDTQYF.

The chain links TRBV7-2 to TRBJ2-5; tentatively, D is TRBD1 (8 bases). Trimming removed 5 bases from V and 6 bases from J, with 22 bases in between. Per the germline V gene, CDR1 is SGHTA and CDR2 is FQGNSA. The CDR3 is made up of 16 amino acids. CDR3 sequence reads: CASSPQPQGGEKTQYF. CDR3 nucleotides: TGTGCCAGCAGCCCCCAACCACAGGGGGGGGAAAAGACCCAGTACTTC.

The CDR3 loop is CASSLWSATGRGGGYTF. CDR3 nucleotides: TGTGCCAGCAGTTTGTGGAGTGCGACAGGCCGGGGGGGTGGCTACACCTTC. The chain recombines TRBV27 with TRBJ1-2; D is possibly TRBD1 (6 bases). CDR1 MNHEY and CDR2 SMNVEV come from the germline V gene (reference sequence). This CDR3 contains 17 residues. Trimming cost V 3 bases and J 7 bases, with 24 bases left between them.